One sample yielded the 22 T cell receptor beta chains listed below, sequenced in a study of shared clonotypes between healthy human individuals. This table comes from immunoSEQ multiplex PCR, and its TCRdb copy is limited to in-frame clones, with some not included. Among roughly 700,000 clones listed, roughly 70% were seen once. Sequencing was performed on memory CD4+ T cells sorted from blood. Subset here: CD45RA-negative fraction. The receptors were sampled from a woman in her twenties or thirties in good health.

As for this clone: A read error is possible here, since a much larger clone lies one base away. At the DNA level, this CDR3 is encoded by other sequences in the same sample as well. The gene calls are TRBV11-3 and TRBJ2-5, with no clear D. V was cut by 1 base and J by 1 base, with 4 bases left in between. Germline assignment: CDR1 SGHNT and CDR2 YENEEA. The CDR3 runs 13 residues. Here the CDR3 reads CASSLGPQETQYF. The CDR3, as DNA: TGTGCCAGCAGCTTAGGGCCCCAAGAGACCCAGTACTTC.

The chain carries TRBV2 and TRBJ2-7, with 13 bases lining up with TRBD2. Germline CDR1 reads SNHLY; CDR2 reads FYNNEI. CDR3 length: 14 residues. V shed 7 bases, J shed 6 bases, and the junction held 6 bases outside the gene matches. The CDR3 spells CASIGLAGAGEQYF. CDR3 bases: TGTGCCAGCATTGGACTAGCGGGAGCGGGCGAGCAGTACTTC.

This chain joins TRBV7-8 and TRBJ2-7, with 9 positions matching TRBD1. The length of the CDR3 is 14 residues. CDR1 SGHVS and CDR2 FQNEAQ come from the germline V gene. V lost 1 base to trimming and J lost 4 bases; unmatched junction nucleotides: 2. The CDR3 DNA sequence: TGTGCCAGCAGCTTAGTAGGACAGGGGTACGAGCAGTACTTC. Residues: CASSLVGQGYEQYF.

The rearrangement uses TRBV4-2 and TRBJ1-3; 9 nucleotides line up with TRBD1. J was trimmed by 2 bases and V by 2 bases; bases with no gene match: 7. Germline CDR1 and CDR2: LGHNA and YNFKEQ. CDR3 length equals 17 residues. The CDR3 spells CASSQRTGDVAGNTIYF. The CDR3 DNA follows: TGTGCCAGCAGCCAACGGACAGGGGACGTTGCTGGAAACACCATATATTTT.

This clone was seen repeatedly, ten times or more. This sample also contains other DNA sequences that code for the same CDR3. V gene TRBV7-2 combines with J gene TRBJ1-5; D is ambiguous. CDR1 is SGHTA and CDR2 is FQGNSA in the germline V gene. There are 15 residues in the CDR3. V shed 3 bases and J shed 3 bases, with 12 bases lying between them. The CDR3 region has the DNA TGTGCCAGCAGCTTGGAGGCCTTGACCAATCAGCCCCAGCATTTT. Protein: CASSLEALTNQPQHF. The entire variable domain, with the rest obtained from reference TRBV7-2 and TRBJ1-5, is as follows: GAGVSQSPSNKVTEKGKDVELRCDPISGHTALYWYRQSLGQGLEFLIYFQGNSAPDKSGLPSDRFSAERTGGSVSTLTIQRTQQEDSAVYLCASSLEALTNQPQHFGDGTRLSIL.

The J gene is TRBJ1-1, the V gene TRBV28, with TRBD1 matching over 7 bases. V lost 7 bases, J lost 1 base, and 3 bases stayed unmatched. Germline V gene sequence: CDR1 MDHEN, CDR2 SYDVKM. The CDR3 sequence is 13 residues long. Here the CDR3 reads CASMDRQNTEAFF. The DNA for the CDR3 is TGTGCCAGCATGGACAGGCAGAACACTGAAGCTTTCTTT.

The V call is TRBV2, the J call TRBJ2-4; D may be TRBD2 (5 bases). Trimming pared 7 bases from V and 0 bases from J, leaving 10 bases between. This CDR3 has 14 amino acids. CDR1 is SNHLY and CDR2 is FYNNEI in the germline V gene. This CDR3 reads CASNPGLAKNIQYF. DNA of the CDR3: TGTGCCAGCAATCCTGGACTAGCCAAAAACATTCAGTACTTC.

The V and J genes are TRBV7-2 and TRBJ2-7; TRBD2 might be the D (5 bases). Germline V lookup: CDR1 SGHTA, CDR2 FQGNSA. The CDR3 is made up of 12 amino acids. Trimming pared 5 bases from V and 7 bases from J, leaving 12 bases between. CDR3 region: CASSHRTGEQYF. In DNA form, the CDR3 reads TGTGCCAGCAGCCATCGGACTGGGGAGCAGTACTTC.

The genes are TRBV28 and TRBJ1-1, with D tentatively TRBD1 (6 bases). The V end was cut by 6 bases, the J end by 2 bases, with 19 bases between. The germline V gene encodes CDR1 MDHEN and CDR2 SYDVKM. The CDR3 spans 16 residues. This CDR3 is CASSPGGGTHNTEAFF. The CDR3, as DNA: TGTGCCAGCAGCCCTGGGGGAGGGACACATAACACTGAAGCTTTCTTT.

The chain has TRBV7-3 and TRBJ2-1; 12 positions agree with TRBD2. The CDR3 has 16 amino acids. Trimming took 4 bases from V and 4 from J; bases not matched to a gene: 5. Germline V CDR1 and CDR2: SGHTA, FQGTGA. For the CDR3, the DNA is TGTGCCAGCAGCTCCGGACTAGCGGGACCTTACAATGAGCAGTTCTTC. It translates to CASSSGLAGPYNEQFF.

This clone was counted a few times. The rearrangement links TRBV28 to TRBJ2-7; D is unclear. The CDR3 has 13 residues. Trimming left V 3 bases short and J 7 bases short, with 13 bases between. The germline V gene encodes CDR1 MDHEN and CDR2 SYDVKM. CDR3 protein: CASSLGSVLEQYF. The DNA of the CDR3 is TGTGCCAGCAGTTTGGGGTCGGTACTAGAGCAGTACTTC.

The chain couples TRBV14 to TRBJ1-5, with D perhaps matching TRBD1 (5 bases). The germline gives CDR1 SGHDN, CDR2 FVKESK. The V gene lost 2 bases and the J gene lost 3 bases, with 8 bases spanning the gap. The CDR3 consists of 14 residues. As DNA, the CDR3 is TGTGCCAGCAGCCAATCCGGGACCAATCAGCCCCAGCATTTT. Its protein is CASSQSGTNQPQHF. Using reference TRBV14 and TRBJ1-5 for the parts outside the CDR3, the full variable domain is EAGVTQFPSHSVIEKGQTVTLRCDPISGHDNLYWYRRVMGKEIKFLLHFVKESKQDESGMPNNRFLAERTGGTYSTLKVQPAELEDSGVYFCASSQSGTNQPQHFGDGTRLSIL.

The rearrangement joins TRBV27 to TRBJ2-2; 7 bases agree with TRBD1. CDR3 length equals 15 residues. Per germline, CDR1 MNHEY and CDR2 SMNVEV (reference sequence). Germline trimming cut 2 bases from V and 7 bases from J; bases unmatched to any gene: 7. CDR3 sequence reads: CASSLRQGVGGELFF. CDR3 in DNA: TGTGCCAGCAGTTTACGGCAGGGGGTCGGCGGGGAGCTGTTTTTT.

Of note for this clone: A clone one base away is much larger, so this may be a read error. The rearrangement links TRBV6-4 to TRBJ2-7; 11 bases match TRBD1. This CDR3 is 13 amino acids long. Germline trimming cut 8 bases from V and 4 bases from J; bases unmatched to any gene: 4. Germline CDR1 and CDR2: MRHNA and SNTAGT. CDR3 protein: CASAGTGGYEQYF. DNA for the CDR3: TGTGCCAGCGCCGGGACAGGGGGTTACGAGCAGTACTTC.

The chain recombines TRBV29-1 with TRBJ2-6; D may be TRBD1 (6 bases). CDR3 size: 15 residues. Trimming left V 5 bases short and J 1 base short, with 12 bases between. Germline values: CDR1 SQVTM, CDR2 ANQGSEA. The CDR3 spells CSVLGHKSGANVLTF. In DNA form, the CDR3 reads TGCAGCGTTCTGGGACACAAATCTGGGGCCAACGTCCTGACTTTC.

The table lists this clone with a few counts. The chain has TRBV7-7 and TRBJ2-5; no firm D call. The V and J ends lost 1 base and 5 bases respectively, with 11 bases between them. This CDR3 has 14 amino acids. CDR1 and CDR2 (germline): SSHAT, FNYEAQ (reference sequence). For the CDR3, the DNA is TGTGCCAGCAGCTTAGGGCGCCAGTCGGAGACCCAGTACTTC. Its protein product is CASSLGRQSETQYF.

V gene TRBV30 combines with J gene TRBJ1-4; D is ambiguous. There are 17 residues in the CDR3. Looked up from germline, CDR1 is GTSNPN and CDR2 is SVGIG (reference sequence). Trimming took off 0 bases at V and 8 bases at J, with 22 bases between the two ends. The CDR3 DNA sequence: TGTGCCTGGAGTGTAGGTCCTCGTTTGGAGGTGCGGGAAAAACTGTTTTTT. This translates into CAWSVGPRLEVREKLFF.

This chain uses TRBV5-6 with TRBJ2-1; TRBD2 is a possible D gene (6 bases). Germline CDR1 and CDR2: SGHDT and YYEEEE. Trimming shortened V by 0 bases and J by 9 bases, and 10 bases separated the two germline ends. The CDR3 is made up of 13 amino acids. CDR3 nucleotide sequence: TGTGCCAGCAGCTTGGTTAGCGGTGGTGAGCAGTTCTTC. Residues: CASSLVSGGEQFF.

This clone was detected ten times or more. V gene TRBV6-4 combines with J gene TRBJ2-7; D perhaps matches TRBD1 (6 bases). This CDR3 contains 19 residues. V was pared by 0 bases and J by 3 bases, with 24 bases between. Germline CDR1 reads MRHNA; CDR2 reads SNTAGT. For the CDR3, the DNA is TGTGCCAGCAGTGACTCGAGGGCAGGGTTTGAGCAGGGGTTCTACGAGCAGTACTTC. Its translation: CASSDSRAGFEQGFYEQYF.

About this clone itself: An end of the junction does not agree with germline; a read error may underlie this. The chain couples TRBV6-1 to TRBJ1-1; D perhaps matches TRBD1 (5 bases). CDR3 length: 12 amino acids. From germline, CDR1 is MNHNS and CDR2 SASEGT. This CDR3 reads CASMAPTERRGF. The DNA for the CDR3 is TGTGCCAGCATGGCCCCGACAGAGCGTAGGGGATTT.

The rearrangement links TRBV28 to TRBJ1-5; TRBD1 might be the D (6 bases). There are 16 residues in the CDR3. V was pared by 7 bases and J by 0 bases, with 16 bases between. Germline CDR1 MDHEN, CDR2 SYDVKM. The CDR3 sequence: CASTLDRSYSNQPQHF. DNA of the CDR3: TGTGCCAGCACCCTAGACAGGAGTTATAGCAATCAGCCCCAGCATTTT.

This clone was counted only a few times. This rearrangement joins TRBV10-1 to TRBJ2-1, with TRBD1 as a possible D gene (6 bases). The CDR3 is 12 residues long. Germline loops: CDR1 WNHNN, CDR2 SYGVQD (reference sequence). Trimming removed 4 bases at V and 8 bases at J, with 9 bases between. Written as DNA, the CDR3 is TGCGCCAGCAGTGGGGGGCCTTATGAGCAGTTCTTC. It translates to CASSGGPYEQFF.